This T cell receptor beta chain stems from a study of blood T cell repertoires in COVID-19 (dated by TCRdb to 2018 to 2021). In terms of the full investigation: Samples covering the acute and convalescent phases of COVID-19 were provided by collaborators in the United States, Italy and Spain. Subjects who had been exposed to COVID-19, were actively infected with it, or had recovered from it provided the deeply sampled blood TCRbeta repertoires that made up the dataset. The material from the prospective study consisted of cDNA or gDNA derived from T cells, B-cell-depleted T cells, or PBMCs. Where available, HLA class I and class II types were obtained from metadata supplied by the sample provider rather than from assay-based typing. A de-identified subject ID, COVID-19 status, age in years and sex were almost always included in the sample metadata. The repertoires were made available in a free public database intended to serve as a resource for research on the immune response to SARS-CoV-2. Samples came from the ongoing ImmuneRACE study (first 160 participants) plus 1,254 subjects from 6 global collaborators. Findings and caveats that apply to the study as a whole: The quantity of clinical and demographic metadata differed by source and by participant and was supplied without curation.

Participants in the prospective study were aged 18 to 89 years, lived in 20 to 30 United States geographic areas, and enrolled through a virtual design. In the prospective study, cohorts were assigned on the basis of participant-reported clinical history obtained from a screening survey and a study questionnaire. Recovered participants in ImmuneRACE Cohort 3 were defined as having two consecutive negative NP/OP PCR tests, clearance from a healthcare professional, or resolution of symptoms. In the prospective study, whole blood, serum and a nasopharyngeal or oropharyngeal swab were collected from each participant by mobile phlebotomists. Over a roughly 2-month period, participants in the prospective study had the option of providing additional blood draws and questionnaires. Blood samples from the prospective study were shipped frozen or at room temperature prior to DNA extraction. A word on this clone: Its antigen is not yet known. No much larger clone exists at a distance of one base, and base qualities are not known.

From a lookup of the germline V gene (reference sequence), CDR1 and CDR2 are LNHDA and SQIVND. Taken from cysteine to phenylalanine, the CDR3 has 13 residues. The read is trimmed to its CDR3 DNA, 39 bases read in frame from base 1. V gives up 3 bases and J gives up 8 bases, and the segment between their germline ends measures 11 bases. The immunoSEQ Assay, a bias-controlled multiplex PCR, was used to amplify TCRbeta CDR3 regions from genomic DNA. Per the source publication's procedure: Within the assay, amplification of reference gene primers was used to estimate how many nucleated cells each sample contained. To quantify the absolute abundance of each unique TCRbeta CDR3 rearrangement, sequence reads were collapsed and filtered. For each sample, productive Simpson clonality was calculated as the square root of Simpson's diversity index over productive rearrangements. TCRdb re-hosts the immuneACCESS table, in-frame sequences only. Its copies lack some clones; in the studies checked, an unresolved V gene accounts for under half of them, and the cause for the rest is not known. That table supplies the V and J calls and clone size; D and trimming were determined from the DNA. This sample holds 500,000 or so clones; around 90% were observed only once. The ten largest clones add up to 0.65% to 0.9% of the sample.

Sequenced input: PBMCs or T cells enriched from blood (not recorded which). The sequence was obtained from a woman aged 18 to 35 who had recovered from COVID-19. This chain joins TRBV19 to TRBJ2-1; TRBD1 is a weak D gene call, 5 bases matching. The CDR3 has the sequence CASSIWGEDEQFF. The DNA is as follows: TGTGCCAGTAGTATTTGGGGCGAGGATGAGCAGTTCTTC.